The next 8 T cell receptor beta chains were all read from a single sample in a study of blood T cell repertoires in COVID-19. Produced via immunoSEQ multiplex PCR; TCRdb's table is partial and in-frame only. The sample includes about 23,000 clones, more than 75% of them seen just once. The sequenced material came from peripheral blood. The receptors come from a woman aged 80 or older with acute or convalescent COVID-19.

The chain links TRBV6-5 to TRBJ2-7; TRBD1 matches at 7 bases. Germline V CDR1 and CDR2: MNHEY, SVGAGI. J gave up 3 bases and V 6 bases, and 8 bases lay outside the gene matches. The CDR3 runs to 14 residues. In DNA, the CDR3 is TGTGCCAGCAGGGCAGGGGGTTTCGTCTACGAGCAGTACTTC. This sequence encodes CASRAGGFVYEQYF.

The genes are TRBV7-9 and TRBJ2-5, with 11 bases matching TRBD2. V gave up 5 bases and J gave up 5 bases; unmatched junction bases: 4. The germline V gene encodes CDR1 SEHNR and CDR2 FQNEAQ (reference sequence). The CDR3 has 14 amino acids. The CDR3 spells CASSLTSGAETQYF. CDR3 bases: TGTGCCAGCAGCCTGACTAGCGGGGCCGAGACCCAGTACTTC.

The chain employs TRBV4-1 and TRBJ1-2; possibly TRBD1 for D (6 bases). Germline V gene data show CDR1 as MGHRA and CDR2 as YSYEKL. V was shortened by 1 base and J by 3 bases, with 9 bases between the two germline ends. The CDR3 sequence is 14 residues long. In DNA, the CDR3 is TGCGCCAGCAGCCAAGCCCGGACAGACTATGGCTACACCTTC. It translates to CASSQARTDYGYTF.

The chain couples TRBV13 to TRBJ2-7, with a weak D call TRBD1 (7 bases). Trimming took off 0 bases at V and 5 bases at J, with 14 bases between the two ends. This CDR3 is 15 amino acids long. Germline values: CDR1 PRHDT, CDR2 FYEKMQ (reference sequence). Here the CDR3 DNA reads TGTGCCAGCAGCTTAGGCCTCGGAGGGGGCGACGAGCAGTACTTC. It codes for CASSLGLGGGDEQYF.

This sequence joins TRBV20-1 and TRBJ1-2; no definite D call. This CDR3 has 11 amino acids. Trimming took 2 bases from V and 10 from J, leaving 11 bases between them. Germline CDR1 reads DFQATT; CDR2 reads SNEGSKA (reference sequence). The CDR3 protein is CSARPQLVYTF. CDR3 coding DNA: TGCAGTGCTAGACCCCAGTTGGTCTACACCTTC.

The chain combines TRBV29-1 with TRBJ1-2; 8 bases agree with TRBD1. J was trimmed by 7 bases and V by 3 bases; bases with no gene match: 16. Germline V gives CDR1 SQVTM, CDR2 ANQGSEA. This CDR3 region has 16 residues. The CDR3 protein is CSVDLQGAKGTGGYTF. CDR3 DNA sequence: TGCAGCGTTGATTTGCAGGGGGCTAAAGGAACCGGTGGCTACACCTTC.

The CDR3: CASSPGQGVADTQYF. The CDR3 DNA follows: TGTGCCAGCAGCCCCGGACAGGGGGTCGCAGATACGCAGTATTTT. The chain combines TRBV7-9 with TRBJ2-3, with 10 bases fitting TRBD1. V was pared by 5 bases and J by 4 bases, with 6 bases of the junction left unmatched. The germline V gene has CDR1 SEHNR and CDR2 FQNEAQ (reference sequence). This CDR3 contains 15 residues.

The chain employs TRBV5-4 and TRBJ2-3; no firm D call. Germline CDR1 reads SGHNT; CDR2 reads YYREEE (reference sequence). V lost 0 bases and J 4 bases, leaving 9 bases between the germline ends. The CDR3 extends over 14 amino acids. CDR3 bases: TGTGCCAGCAGCTTGGGCGCCGCGTCAGATACGCAGTATTTT. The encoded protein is CASSLGAASDTQYF. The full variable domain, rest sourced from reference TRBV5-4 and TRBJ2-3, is ETGVTQSPTHLIKTRGQQVTLRCSSQSGHNTVSWYQQALGQGPQFIFQYYREEENGRGNFPPRFSGLQFPNYSSELNVNALELDDSALYLCASSLGAASDTQYFGPGTRLTVL.